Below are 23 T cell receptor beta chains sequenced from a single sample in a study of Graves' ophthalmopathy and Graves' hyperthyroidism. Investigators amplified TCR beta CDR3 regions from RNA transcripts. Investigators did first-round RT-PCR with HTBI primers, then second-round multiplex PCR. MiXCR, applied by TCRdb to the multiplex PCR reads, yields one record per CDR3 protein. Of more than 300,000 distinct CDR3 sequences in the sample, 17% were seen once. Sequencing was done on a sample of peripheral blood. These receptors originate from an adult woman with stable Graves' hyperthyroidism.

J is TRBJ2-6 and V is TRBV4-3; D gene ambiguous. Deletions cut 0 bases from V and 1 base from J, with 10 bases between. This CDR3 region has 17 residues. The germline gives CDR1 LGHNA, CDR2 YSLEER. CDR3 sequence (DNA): TGCGCCAGCAGCCAAGATCAACCTGTGTCTGGGGCCAACGTCCTGACTTTC. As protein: CASSQDQPVSGANVLTF.

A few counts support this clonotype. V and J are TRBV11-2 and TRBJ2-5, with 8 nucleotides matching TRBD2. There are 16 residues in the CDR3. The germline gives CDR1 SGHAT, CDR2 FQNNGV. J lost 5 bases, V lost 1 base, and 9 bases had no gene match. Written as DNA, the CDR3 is TGTGCCAGCAGCTTAGTAGCATCGGGAGGGTCGGAGACCCAGTACTTC. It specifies CASSLVASGGSETQYF.

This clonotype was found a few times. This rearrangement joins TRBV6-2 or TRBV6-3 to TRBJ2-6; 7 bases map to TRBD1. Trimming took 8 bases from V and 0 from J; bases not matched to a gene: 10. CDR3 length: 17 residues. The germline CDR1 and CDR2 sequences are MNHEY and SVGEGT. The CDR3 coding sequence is TGTGCCAGCGCCCCCCGGGACAGTAACTCTGGGGCCAACGTCCTGACTTTC. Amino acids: CASAPRDSNSGANVLTF.

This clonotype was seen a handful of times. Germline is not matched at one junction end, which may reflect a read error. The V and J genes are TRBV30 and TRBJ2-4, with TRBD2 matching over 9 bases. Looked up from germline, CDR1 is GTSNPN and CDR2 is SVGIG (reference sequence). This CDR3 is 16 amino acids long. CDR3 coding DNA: TGTGCCTGGAGTGTCTCGGGCGGGAGGGCCAAAAACATTAAGTACTTC. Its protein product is CAWSVSGGRAKNIKYF.

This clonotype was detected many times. For the CDR3, the DNA is TGTGCCAGCAGCCTGGAGGGTTCTAGCGGGAGGAGAGAGACCCAGTACTTC. It specifies CASSLEGSSGRRETQYF. V is TRBV5-8 and J is TRBJ2-5; 11 nucleotides match TRBD2. The CDR3 totals 17 residues. Per germline, CDR1 SGHTS and CDR2 YDEGEE. V was clipped by 4 bases and J by 4 bases; unmatched bases: 12.

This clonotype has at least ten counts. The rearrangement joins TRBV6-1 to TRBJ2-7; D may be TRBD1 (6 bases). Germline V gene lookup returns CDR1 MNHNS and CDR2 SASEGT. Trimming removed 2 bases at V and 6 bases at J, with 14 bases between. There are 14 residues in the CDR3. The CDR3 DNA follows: TGTGCCAGCAGTGAACGCCAGGGGCTGTTCGAGCAGTACTTC. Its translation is CASSERQGLFEQYF.

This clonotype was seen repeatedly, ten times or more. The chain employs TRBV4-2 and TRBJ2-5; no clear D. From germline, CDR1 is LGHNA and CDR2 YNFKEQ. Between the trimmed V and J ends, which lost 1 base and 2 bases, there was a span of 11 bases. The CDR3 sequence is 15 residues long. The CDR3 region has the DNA TGTGCCAGCAGCCAAGTTTTTCGGAATCAAGAGACCCAGTACTTC. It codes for CASSQVFRNQETQYF.

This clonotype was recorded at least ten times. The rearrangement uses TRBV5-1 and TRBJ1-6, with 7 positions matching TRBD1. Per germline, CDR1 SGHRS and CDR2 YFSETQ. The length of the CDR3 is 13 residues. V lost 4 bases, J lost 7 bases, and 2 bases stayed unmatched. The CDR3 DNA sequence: TGCGCCAGCAGCCCAGGGGGGAATTCACCCCTCCACTTT. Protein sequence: CASSPGGNSPLHF. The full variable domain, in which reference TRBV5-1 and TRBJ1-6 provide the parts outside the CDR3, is KAGVTQTPRYLIKTRGQQVTLSCSPISGHRSVSWYQQTPGQGLQFLFEYFSETQRNKGNFPGRFSGRQFSNSRSEMNVSTLELGDSALYLCASSPGGNSPLHFGNGTRLTVT.

The CDR3 DNA sequence: TGTGCTAGTGGTGAGGGGGGCGAAGGCTACACCTTC. Its translation is CASGEGGEGYTF. The rearrangement links TRBV12-5 to TRBJ1-2, with D perhaps matching TRBD1 (6 bases). CDR1 LGHNT and CDR2 FRNRAP come from the germline V gene. The CDR3 loop spans 12 amino acids. Trimming stripped 5 bases from V and 8 bases from J, with 12 bases between. The full variable domain, rest sourced from reference TRBV12-5 and TRBJ1-2, is DARVTQTPRHKVTEMGQEVTMRCQPILGHNTVFWYRQTMMQGLELLAYFRNRAPLDDSGMPKDRFSAEMPDATLATLKIQPSEPRDSAVYFCASGEGGEGYTFGSGTRLTVV.

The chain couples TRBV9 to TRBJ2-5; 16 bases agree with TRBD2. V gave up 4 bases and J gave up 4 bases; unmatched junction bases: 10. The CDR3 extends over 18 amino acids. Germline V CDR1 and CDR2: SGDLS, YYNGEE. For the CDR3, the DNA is TGTGCCAGCAGCCCCCCCGGGACTAGCGGGAGGGCGAGAGAGACCCAGTACTTC. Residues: CASSPPGTSGRARETQYF.

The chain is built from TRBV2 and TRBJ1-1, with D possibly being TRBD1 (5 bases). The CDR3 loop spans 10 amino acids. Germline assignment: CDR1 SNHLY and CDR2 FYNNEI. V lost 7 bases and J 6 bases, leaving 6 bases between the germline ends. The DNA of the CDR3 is TGTGCCAGCAAGGGGCCTGAAGCTTTCTTT. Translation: CASKGPEAFF.

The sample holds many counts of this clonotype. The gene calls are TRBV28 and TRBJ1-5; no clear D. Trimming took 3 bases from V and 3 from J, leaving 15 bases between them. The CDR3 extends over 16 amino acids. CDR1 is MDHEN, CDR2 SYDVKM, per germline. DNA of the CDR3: TGTGCCAGCAGTTTTAGAGTGGGAGCGGCCAATCAGCCCCAGCATTTT. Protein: CASSFRVGAANQPQHF.

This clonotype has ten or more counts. Here the CDR3 reads CASSRLTGTMNQPQHF. The DNA for the CDR3 is TGTGCCAGCAGTCGTCTAACCGGGACAATGAATCAGCCCCAGCATTTT. This sequence joins TRBV28 and TRBJ1-5; a possible D gene is TRBD1 (6 bases). This CDR3 has 16 residues. CDR1 is MDHEN, CDR2 SYDVKM, per germline. The ends were cut back, 5 bases at V and 4 bases at J, with 18 bases in the middle.

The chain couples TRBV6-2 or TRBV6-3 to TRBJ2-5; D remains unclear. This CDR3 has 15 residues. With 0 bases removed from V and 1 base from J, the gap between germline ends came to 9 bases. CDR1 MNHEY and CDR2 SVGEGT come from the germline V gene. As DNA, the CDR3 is TGTGCCAGCAGTTACTCCTACGTCTCCCAAGAGACCCAGTACTTC. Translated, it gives CASSYSYVSQETQYF.

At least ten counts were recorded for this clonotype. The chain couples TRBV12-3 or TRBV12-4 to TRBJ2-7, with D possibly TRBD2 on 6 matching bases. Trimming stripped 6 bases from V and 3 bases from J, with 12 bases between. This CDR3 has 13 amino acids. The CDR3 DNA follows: TGTGCCAGCAGGCAACTAGCTAGCTACGAGCAGTACTTC. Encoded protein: CASRQLASYEQYF.

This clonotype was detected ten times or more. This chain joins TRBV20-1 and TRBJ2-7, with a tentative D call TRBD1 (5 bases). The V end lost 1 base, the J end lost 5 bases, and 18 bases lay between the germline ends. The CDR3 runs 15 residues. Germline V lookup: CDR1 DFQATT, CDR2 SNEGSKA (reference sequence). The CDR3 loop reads CSARGGGVFGHEQYF. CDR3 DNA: TGCAGTGCTAGAGGGGGCGGTGTCTTTGGTCACGAGCAGTACTTC.

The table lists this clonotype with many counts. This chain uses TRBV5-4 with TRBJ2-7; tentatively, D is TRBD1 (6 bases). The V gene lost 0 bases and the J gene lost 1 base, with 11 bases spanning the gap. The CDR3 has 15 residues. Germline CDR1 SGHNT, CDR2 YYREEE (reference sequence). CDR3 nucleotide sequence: TGTGCCAGCAGCTTGGAACAGGGAAAGTCCTACGAGCAGTACTTC. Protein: CASSLEQGKSYEQYF. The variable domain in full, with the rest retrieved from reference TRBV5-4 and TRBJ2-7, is ETGVTQSPTHLIKTRGQQVTLRCSSQSGHNTVSWYQQALGQGPQFIFQYYREEENGRGNFPPRFSGLQFPNYSSELNVNALELDDSALYLCASSLEQGKSYEQYFGPGTRLTVT.

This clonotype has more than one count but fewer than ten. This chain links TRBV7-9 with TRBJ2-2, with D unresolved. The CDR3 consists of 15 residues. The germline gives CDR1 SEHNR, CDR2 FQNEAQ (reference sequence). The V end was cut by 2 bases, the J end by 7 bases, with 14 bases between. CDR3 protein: CASSLIGPGFGELFF. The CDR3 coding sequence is TGTGCCAGCAGCTTAATAGGCCCGGGCTTCGGGGAGCTGTTTTTT. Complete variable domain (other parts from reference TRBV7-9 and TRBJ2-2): DTGVSQNPRHKITKRGQNVTFRCDPISEHNRLYWYRQTLGQGPEFLTYFQNEAQLEKSRLLSDRFSAERPKGSFSTLEIQRTEQGDSAMYLCASSLIGPGFGELFFGEGSRLTVL.

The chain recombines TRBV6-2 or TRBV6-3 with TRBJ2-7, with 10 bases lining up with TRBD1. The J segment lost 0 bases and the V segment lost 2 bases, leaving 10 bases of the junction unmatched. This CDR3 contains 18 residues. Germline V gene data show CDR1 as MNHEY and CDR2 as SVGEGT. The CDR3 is CASSYQGQGSTSSYEQYF. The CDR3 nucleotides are TGTGCCAGCAGTTACCAGGGACAGGGGTCCACCTCCTCCTACGAGCAGTACTTC.

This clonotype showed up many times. The CDR3 DNA is TGTGCCAGCAGCAAACTAGCGGGAGCCGCCGGGGAGCTGTTTTTT. This encodes CASSKLAGAAGELFF. The chain has TRBV11-2 and TRBJ2-2, with TRBD2 identical over 11 bases. The CDR3 totals 15 residues. Looked up from germline, CDR1 is SGHAT and CDR2 is FQNNGV. Trimming removed 5 bases from V and 6 bases from J; junction bases left unmatched: 5.

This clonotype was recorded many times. In DNA form, the CDR3 reads TGCGCCAGCAGCCAAGAGACAGGGTACGCCGGGGAGCTGTTTTTT. It translates to CASSQETGYAGELFF. The chain is built from TRBV4-3 and TRBJ2-2; 7 nucleotides align to TRBD1. With V trimmed by 0 bases and J by 6 bases, 4 bases remained unmatched. The CDR3 has 15 amino acids. Germline CDR1 reads LGHNA; CDR2 reads YSLEER.

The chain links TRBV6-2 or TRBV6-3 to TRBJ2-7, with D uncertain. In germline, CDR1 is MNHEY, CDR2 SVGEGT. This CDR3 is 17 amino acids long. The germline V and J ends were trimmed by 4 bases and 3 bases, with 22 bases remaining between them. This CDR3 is CASSFMDPRDLSYEQYF. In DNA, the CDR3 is TGTGCCAGCAGTTTCATGGACCCTCGCGATTTGAGCTACGAGCAGTACTTC.

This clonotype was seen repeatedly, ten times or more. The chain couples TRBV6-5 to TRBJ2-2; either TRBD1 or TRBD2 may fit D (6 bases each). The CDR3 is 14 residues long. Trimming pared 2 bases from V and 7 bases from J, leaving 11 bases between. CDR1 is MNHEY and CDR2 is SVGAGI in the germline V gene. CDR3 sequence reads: CASSYGGQVGELFF. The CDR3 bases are TGTGCCAGCAGTTACGGGGGGCAGGTCGGGGAGCTGTTTTTT.